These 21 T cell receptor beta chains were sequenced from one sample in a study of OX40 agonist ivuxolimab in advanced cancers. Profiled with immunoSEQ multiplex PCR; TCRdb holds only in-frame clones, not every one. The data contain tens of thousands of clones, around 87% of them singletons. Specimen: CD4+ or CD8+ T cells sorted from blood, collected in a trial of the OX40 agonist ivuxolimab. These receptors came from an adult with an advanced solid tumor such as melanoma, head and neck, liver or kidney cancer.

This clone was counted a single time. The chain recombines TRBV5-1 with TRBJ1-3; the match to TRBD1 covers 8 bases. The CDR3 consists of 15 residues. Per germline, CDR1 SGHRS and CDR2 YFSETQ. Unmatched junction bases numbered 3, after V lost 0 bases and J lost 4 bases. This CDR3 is CASSLGQGAGNTIYF. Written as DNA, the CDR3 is TGCGCCAGCAGCTTGGGGCAGGGGGCAGGAAACACCATATATTTT.

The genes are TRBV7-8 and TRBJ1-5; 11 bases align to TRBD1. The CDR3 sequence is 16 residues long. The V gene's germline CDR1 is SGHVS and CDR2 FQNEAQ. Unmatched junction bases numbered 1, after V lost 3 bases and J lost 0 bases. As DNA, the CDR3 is TGTGCCAGCAGCTTGGGACAGGGGGGTAGCAATCAGCCCCAGCATTTT. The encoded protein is CASSLGQGGSNQPQHF.

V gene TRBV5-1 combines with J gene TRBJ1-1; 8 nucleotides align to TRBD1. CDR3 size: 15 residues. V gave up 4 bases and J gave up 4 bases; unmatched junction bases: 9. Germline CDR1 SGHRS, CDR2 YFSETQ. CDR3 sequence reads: CASSPGQGAGTEAFF. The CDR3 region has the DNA TGCGCCAGCAGCCCTGGCCAGGGGGCGGGCACTGAAGCTTTCTTT.

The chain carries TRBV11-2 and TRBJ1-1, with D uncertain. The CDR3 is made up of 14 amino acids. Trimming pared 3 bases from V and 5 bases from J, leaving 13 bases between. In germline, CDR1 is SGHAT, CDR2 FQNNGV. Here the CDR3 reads CASSFSGGGTEAFF. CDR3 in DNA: TGTGCCAGCAGCTTCTCAGGTGGTGGGACTGAAGCTTTCTTT.

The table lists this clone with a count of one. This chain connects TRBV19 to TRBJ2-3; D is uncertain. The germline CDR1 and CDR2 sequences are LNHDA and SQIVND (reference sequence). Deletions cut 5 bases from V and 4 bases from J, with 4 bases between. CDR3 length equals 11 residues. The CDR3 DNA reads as TGTGCCAGTAGTGGGGCAGATACGCAGTATTTT. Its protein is CASSGADTQYF.

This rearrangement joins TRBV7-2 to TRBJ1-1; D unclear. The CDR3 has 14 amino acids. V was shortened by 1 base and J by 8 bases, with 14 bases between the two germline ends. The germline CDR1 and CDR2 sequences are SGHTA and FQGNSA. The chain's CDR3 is CASSLVATAGEAFF. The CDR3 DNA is TGTGCCAGCAGCTTAGTTGCCACCGCCGGAGAAGCTTTCTTT.

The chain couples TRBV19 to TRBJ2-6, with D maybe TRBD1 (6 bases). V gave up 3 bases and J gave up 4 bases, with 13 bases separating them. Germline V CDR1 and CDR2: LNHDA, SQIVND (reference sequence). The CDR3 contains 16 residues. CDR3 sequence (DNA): TGTGCCAGTAGTATTGTCCAGGGGAGCGGGGCCAACGTCCTGACTTTC. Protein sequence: CASSIVQGSGANVLTF.

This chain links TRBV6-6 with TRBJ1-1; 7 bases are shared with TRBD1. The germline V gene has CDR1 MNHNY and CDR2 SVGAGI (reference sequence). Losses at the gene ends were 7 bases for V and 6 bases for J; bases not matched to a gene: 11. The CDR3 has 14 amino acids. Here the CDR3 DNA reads TGTGCCAGCAAGCGACAGGGTGTCAATGCTGAAGCTTTCTTT. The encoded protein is CASKRQGVNAEAFF.

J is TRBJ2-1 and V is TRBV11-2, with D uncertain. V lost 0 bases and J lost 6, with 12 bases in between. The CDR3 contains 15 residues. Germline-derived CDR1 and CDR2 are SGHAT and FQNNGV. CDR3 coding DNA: TGTGCCAGCAGCTTAGACCGTGTTTCGACCAATGAGCAGTTCTTC. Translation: CASSLDRVSTNEQFF. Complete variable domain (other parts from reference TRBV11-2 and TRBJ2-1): EAGVAQSPRYKIIEKRQSVAFWCNPISGHATLYWYQQILGQGPKLLIQFQNNGVVDDSQLPKDRFSAERLKGVDSTLKIQPAKLEDSAVYLCASSLDRVSTNEQFFGPGTRLTVL.

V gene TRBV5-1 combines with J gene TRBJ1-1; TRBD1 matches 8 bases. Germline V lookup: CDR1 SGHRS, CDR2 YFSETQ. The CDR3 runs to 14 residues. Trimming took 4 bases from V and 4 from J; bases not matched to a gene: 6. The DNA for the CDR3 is TGCGCCAGCAGCCGCCAGGGGGCAGGCACTGAAGCTTTCTTT. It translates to CASSRQGAGTEAFF.

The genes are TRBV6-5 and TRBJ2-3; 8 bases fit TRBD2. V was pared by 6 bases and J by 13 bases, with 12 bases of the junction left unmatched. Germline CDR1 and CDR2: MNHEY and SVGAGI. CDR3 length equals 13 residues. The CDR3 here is CASRAEIAGGEYF. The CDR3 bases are TGTGCCAGCAGGGCTGAGATTGCGGGGGGCGAGTATTTT.

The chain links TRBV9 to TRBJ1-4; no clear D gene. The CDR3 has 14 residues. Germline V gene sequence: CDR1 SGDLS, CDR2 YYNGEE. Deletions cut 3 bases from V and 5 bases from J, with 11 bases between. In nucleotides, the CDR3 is TGTGCCAGCAGCGCGACCGGGCCCAATGAAAAACTGTTTTTT. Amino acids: CASSATGPNEKLFF.

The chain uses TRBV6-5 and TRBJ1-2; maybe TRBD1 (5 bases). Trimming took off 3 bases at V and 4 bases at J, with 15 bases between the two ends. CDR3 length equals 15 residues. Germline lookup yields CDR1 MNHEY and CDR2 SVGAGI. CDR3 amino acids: CASSYQTGRPYGYTF. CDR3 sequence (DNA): TGTGCCAGCAGTTATCAGACGGGACGGCCCTATGGCTACACCTTC.

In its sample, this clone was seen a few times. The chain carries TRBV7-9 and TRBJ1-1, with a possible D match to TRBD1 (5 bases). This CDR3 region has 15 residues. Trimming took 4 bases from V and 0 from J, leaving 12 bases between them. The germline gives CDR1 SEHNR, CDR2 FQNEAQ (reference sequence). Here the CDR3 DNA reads TGTGCCAGCAGCTCGGGACGGACGGTGAACACTGAAGCTTTCTTT. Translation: CASSSGRTVNTEAFF.

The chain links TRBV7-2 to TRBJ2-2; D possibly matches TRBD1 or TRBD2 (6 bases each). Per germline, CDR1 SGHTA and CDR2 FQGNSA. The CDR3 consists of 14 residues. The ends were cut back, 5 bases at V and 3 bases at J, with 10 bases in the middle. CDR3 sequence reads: CASSIGGYTGELFF. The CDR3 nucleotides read TGTGCCAGCAGCATAGGGGGGTACACCGGGGAGCTGTTTTTT.

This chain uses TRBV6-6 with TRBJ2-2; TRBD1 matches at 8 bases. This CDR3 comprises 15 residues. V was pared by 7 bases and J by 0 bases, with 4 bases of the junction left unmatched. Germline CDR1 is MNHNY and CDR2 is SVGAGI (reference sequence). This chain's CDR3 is CASKSGGTNTGELFF. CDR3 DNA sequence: TGTGCCAGCAAGTCAGGGGGCACGAACACCGGGGAGCTGTTTTTT.

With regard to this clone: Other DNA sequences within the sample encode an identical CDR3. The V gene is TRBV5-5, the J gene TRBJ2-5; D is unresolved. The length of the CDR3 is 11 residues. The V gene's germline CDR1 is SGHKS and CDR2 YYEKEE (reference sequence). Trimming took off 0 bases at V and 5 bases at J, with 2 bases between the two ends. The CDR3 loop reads CASSLEETQYF. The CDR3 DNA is TGTGCCAGCAGCTTGGAGGAGACCCAGTACTTC. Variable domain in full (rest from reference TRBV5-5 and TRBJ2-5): DAGVTQSPTHLIKTRGQQVTLRCSPISGHKSVSWYQQVLGQGPQFIFQYYEKEERGRGNFPDRFSARQFPNYSSELNVNALLLGDSALYLCASSLEETQYFGPGTRLLVL.

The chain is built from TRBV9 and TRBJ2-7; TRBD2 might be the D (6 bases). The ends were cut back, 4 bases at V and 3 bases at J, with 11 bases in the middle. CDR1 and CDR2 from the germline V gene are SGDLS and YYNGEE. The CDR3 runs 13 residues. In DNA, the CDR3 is TGTGCCAGCAGCTCACGGGAGCACTACGAGCAGTACTTC. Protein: CASSSREHYEQYF.

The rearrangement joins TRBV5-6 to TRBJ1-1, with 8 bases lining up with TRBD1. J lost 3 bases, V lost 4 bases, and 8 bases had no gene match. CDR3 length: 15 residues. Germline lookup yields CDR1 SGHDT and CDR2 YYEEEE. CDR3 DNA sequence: TGTGCCAGCAGCCAAAGGACAGGGAAGGACACTGAAGCTTTCTTT. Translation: CASSQRTGKDTEAFF.

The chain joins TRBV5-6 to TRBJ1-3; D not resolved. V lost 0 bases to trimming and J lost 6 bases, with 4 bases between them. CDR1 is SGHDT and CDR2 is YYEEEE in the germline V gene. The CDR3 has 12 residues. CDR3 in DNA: TGTGCCAGCAGCTTGGTGGCAAACACCATATATTTT. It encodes CASSLVANTIYF.

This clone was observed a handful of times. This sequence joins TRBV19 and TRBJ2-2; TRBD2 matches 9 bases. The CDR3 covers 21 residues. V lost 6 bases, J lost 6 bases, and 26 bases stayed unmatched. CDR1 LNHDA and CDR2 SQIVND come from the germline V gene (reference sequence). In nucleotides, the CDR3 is TGTGCCAGTAGCACGGAGGGGCTAGCGGGGACTAGCTTCTGGGTTCCCGGGGAGCTGTTTTTT. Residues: CASSTEGLAGTSFWVPGELFF.